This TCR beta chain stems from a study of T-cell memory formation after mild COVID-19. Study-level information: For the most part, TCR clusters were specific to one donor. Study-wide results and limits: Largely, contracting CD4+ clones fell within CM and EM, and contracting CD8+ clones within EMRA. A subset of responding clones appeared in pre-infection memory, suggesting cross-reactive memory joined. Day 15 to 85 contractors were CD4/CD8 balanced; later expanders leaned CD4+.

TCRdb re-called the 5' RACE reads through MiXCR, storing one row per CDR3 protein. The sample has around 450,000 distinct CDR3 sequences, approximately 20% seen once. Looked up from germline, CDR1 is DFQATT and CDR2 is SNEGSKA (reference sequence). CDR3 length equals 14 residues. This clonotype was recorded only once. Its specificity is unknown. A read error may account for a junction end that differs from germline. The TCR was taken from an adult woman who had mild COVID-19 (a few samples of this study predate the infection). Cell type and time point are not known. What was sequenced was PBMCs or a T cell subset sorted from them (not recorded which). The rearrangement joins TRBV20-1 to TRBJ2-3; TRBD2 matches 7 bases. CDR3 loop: CSARGRGNTDTQYF. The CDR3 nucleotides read TGCAGTGCGAGAGGGCGGGGGAACACAGATACGCAGTATTTT.